This T cell receptor beta chain was captured in a study of blood T cell repertoires in COVID-19. Turning to the study itself: The United States, Italy and Spain provided the acute and convalescent COVID-19 samples.

In the authors' workflow: For nucleated cells, counts were estimated from reference gene primer amplification. TCRdb's table, derived via immunoSEQ multiplex PCR, lists solely in-frame clones and lacks some. For V, J and clone size, that table is used; D and trimming come from the DNA. The sample carries about 200,000 clones, around 90% recorded once. Sequenced input: peripheral blood. This clonotype was sampled from a man aged 55 to 70 with acute or convalescent COVID-19.

CDR3 DNA sequence: TGTGCCAGCAGCAGCGGTGGGAGAGCCTATAATTCACCCCTCCACTTT. This gives the protein CASSSGGRAYNSPLHF. The chain carries TRBV7-2 and TRBJ1-6; no reliable D call. V lost 5 bases, J lost 2 bases, and 13 bases lay in between. Germline values: CDR1 SGHTA, CDR2 FQGNSA. This CDR3 has 16 residues.